What follows is one T cell receptor beta chain and its context. The assay was immunoSEQ multiplex PCR, and TCRdb's table has in-frame clones only and misses some. The sample shows some 110,000 clones, around four fifths of them seen only once. This record comes from a study of blood T cell repertoires in COVID-19. The wider study: The study drew acute and convalescent COVID-19 samples from the United States, Italy and Spain. T cells, B-cell-depleted T cells, or PBMCs provided the cDNA or gDNA that served as material.

This CDR3 has 14 amino acids. Per the germline V gene, CDR1 is MNHEY and CDR2 is SMNVEV (reference sequence). Trimming shortened V by 4 bases and J by 6 bases, and 16 bases separated the two germline ends. This sequence originates from a man aged 65 to 85 with acute or convalescent COVID-19. Specimen: peripheral blood. J is TRBJ2-7 and V is TRBV27; D is unclear. The DNA of the CDR3 is TGTGCCAGCAGTTCAAGAGCTAGTTTAACCGAGCAGTACTTC. Translation: CASSSRASLTEQYF.